This T cell receptor beta chain was found in a study of T-cell reconstitution after alpha-beta-depleted transplantation in children. This clonotype was detected only a few times. CDR1 is SGHTA, CDR2 FQGNSA, per germline. This CDR3 has 15 residues. V dropped 5 bases and J dropped 1 base, with 14 bases sitting between them. TCRbeta library preparation incorporated unique molecular identifiers. TCRdb itself ran the PCR reads through MiXCR, one entry per CDR3 protein. The table has hundreds of thousands of distinct CDR3 sequences, 16% seen once; the top ten hold 1.1%. The chain combines TRBV7-2 with TRBJ1-2, with D tentatively TRBD1 (5 bases). The starting material was PBMCs from the stem cell graft donor, obtained from the stem cell graft. The TCR sequence derives from a human donor who donated a stem cell graft to a child with acute myeloid leukemia. In DNA form, the CDR3 reads TGTGCCAGCAGCCCCGACAGTTCCGTTAACTATGGCTACACCTTC. Its protein is CASSPDSSVNYGYTF.